This T cell receptor beta chain was observed in a study of blood T cell repertoires in COVID-19. V dropped 2 bases and J dropped 7 bases, with 3 bases sitting between them. CDR1 is LGHDT, CDR2 YNNKEL, per germline (reference sequence). The CDR3 has 11 amino acids. Measured with immunoSEQ multiplex PCR; TCRdb has only the in-frame clones, and not every one. This sample carries under 150,000 clones, about 85% of them seen once, and the ten largest clones take 6.2%. Sequencing was carried out using PBMCs or T cells enriched from blood (not recorded which). The origin of this receptor is a middle-aged woman who had recovered from COVID-19. The chain recombines TRBV3-1 (or the pseudogene TRBV3-2) with TRBJ2-4; D remains ambiguous. This CDR3 reads CASSQSNIQYF. The CDR3 bases are TGTGCCAGCAGCCAATCGAACATTCAGTACTTC.